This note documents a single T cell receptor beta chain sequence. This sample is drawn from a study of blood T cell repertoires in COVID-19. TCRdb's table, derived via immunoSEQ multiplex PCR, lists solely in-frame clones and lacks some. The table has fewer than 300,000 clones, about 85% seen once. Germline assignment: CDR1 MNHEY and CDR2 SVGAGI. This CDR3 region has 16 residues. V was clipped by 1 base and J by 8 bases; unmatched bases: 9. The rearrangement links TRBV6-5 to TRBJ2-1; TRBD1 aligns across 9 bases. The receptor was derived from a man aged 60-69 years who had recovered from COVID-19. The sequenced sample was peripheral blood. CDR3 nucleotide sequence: TGTGCCAGCAGTTACTTGGACAGGGGCATAGAGGATGAGCAGTTCTTC. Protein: CASSYLDRGIEDEQFF.